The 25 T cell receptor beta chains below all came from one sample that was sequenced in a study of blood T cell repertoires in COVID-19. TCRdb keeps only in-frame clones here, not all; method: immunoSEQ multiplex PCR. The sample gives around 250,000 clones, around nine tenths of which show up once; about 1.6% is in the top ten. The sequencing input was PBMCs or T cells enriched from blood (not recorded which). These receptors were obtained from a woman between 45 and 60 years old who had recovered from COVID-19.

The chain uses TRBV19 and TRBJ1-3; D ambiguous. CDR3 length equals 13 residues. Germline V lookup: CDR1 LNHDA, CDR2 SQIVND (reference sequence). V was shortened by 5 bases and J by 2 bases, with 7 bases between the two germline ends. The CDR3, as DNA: TGTGCCAGTAGTCGGGTGGCTGGAAACACCATATATTTT. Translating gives CASSRVAGNTIYF. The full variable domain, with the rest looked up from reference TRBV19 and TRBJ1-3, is DGGITQSPKYLFRKEGQNVTLSCEQNLNHDAMYWYRQDPGQGLRLIYYSQIVNDFQKGDIAEGYSVSREKKESFPLTVTSAQKNPTAFYLCASSRVAGNTIYFGEGSWLTVV.

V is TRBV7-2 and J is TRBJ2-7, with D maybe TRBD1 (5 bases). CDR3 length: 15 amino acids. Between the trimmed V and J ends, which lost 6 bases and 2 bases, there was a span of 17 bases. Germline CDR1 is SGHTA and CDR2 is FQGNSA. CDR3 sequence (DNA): TGTGCCAGCAGACACCAGACAGATGGCCCCTACGAGCAGTACTTC. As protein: CASRHQTDGPYEQYF.

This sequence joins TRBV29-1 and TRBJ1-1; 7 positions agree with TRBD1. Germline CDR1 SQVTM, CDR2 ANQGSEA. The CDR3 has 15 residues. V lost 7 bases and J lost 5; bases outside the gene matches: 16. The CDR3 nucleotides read TGCAGCGGGGCAACAGGGGCCATTAAGGATACTGAAGCTTTCTTT. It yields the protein CSGATGAIKDTEAFF.

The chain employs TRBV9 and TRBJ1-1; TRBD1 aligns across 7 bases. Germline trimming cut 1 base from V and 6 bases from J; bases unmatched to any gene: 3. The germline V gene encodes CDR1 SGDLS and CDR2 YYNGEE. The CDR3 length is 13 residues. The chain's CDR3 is CASSVQQGSEAFF. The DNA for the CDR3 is TGTGCCAGCAGCGTACAACAGGGGTCTGAAGCTTTCTTT.

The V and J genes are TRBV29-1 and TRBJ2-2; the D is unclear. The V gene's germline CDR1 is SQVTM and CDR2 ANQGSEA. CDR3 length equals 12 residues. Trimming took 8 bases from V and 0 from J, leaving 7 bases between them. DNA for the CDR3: TGCAGCTCATCAGCGAACACCGGGGAGCTGTTTTTT. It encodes CSSSANTGELFF.

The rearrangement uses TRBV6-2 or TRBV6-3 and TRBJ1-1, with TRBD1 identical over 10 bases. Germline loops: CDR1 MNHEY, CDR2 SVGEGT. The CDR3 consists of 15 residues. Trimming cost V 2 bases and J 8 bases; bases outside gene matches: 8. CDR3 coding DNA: TGTGCCAGCAGTTACATCGGACAGGGGGGTTCAGAAGCTTTCTTT. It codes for CASSYIGQGGSEAFF.

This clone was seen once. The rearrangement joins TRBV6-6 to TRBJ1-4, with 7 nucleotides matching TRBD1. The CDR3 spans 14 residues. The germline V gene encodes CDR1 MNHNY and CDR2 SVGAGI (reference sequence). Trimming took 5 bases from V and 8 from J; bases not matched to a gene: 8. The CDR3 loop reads CASSPSGGWEKLFF. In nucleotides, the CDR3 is TGTGCCAGCAGTCCCTCAGGGGGGTGGGAAAAACTGTTTTTT.

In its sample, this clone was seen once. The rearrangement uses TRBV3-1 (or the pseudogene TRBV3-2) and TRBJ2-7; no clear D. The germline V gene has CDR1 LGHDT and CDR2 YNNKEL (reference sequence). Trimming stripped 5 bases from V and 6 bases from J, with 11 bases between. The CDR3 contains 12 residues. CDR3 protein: CASSSRPGEQYF. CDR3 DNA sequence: TGTGCCAGCAGCTCCCGTCCGGGCGAGCAGTACTTC.

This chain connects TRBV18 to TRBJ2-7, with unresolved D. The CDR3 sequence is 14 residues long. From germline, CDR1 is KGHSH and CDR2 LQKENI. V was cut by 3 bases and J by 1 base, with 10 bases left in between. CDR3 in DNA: TGTGCCAGCTCACCTATTGGCACATCCTACGAGCAGTACTTC. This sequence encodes CASSPIGTSYEQYF.

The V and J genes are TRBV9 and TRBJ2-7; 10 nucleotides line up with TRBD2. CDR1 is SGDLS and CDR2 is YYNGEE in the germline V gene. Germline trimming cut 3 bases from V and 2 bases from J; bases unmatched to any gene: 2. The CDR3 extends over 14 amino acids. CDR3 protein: CASSAGLATYEQYF. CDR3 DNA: TGTGCCAGCAGCGCGGGACTAGCGACCTACGAGCAGTACTTC.

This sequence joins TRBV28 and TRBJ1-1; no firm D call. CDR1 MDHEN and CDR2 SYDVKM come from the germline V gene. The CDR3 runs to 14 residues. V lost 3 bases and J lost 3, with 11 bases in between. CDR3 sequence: CASSLRILDTEAFF. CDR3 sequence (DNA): TGTGCCAGCAGTTTGAGGATTTTAGACACTGAAGCTTTCTTT.

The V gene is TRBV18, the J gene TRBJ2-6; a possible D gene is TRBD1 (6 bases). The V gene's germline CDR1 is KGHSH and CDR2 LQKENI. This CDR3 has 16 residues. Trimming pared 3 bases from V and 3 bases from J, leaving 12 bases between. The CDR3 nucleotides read TGTGCCAGCTCACCTGGACAGCCCTTTGGGGCCAACGTCCTGACTTTC. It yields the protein CASSPGQPFGANVLTF.

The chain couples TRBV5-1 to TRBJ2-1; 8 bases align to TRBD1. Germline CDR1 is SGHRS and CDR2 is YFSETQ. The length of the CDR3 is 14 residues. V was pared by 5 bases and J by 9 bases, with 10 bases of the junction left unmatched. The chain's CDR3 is CASREGTGGGEQFF. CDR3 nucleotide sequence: TGCGCCAGCAGAGAGGGGACAGGAGGAGGTGAGCAGTTCTTC.

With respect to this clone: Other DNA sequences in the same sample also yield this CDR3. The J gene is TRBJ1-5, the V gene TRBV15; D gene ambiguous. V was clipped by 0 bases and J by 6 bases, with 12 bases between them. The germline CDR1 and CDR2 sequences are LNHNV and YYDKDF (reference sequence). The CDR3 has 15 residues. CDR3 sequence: CATSRDNGGGQPQHF. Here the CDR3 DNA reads TGTGCCACCAGCAGAGATAACGGTGGAGGTCAGCCCCAGCATTTT.

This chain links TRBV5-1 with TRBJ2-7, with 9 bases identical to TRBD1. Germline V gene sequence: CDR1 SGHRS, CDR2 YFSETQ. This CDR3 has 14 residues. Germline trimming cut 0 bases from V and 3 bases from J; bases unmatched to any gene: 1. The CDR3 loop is CASSLGQGGYEQYF. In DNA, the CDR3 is TGCGCCAGCAGCTTGGGACAGGGGGGCTACGAGCAGTACTTC.

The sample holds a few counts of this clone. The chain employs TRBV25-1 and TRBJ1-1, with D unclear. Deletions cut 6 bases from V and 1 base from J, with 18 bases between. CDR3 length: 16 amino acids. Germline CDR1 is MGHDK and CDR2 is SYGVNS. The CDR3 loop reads CASRESRQGGNTEAFF. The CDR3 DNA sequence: TGTGCCAGCAGAGAGTCCAGACAAGGTGGGAACACTGAAGCTTTCTTT.

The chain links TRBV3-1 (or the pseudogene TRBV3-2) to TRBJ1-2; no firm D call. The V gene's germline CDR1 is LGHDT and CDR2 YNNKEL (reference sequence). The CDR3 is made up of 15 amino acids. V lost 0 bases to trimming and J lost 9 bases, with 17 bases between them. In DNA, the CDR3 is TGTGCCAGCAGCCAAGATTACAGCTTTTTCCGTAGCTACACCTTC. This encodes CASSQDYSFFRSYTF.

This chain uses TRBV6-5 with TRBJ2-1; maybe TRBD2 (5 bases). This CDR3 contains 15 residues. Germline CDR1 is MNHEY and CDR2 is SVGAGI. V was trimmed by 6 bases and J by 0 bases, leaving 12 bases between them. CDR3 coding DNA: TGTGCCAGCAGGCGAGGGATCAACTCCTACAATGAGCAGTTCTTC. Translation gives CASRRGINSYNEQFF.

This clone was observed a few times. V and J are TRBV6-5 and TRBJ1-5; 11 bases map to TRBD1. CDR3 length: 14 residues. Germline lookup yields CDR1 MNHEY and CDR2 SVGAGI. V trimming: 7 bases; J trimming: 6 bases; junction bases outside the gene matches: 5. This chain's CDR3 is CASTLGTGGQPQHF. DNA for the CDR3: TGTGCCAGCACCCTAGGGACAGGGGGTCAGCCCCAGCATTTT.

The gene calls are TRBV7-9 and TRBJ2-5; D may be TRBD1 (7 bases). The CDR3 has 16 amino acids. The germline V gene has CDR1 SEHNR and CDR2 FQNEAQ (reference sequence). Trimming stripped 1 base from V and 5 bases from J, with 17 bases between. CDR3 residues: CASSLGGGGSGETQYF. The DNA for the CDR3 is TGTGCCAGCAGCTTAGGAGGAGGGGGCTCAGGGGAGACCCAGTACTTC. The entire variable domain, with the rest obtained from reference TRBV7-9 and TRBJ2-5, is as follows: DTGVSQNPRHKITKRGQNVTFRCDPISEHNRLYWYRQTLGQGPEFLTYFQNEAQLEKSRLLSDRFSAERPKGSFSTLEIQRTEQGDSAMYLCASSLGGGGSGETQYFGPGTRLLVL.

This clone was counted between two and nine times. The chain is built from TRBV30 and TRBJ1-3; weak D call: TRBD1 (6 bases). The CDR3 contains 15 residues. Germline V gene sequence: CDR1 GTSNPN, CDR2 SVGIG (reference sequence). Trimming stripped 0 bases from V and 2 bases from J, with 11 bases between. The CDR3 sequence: CAWSVPGAPGNTIYF. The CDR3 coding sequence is TGTGCCTGGAGTGTACCAGGGGCTCCTGGAAACACCATATATTTT.

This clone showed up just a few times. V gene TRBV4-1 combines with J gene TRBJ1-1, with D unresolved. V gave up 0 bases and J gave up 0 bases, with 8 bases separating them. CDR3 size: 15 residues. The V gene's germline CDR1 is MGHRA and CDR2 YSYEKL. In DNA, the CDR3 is TGCGCCAGCAGCCAAGACACTGGTGTGAACACTGAAGCTTTCTTT. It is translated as CASSQDTGVNTEAFF.

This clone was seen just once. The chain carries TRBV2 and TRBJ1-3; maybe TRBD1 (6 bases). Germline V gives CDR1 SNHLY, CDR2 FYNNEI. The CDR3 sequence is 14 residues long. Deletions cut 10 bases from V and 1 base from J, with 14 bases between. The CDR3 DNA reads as TGTGCCACACAACAGGGCCATTCTGGAAACACCATATATTTT. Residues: CATQQGHSGNTIYF.

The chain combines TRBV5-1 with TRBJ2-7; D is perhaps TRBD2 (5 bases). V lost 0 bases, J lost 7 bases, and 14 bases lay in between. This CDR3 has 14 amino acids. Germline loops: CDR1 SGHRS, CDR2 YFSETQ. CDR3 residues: CASSLGRGPLEQYF. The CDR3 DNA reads TGCGCCAGCAGCTTGGGTCGAGGGCCTTTGGAGCAGTACTTC.

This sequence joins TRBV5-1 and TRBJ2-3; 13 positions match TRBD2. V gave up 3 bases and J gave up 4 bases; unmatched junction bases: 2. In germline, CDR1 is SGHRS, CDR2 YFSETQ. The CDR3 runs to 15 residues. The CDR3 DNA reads TGCGCCAGCAGCTACGGACTAGCGGGAGCAGATACGCAGTATTTT. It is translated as CASSYGLAGADTQYF.